Listed below are T cell receptor beta chains from one sample, sequenced in a study of T cells in Graves' hyperthyroidism and ophthalmopathy. TCRdb re-called the multiplex PCR reads through MiXCR, storing one row per CDR3 protein. The sample has about 420,000 distinct CDR3 sequences; roughly an eighth are singletons. Sequenced sample: blood. All receptors come from a woman aged 18 to 35 with Graves' hyperthyroidism. Both conserved end residues are part of each CDR3. The order of the fields is D gene, clone size, V gene, J gene, CDR3 DNA, CDR3 protein. D genes are given only for firm matches. Clone size is given for some rows only: seen once, a few or many times, or a class if the clone is expanded.

TRBD1	.	TRBV9	TRBJ2-7	TGTGCCAGCAGCGTAGATCCCGACAGGGACGGGCAGTACTTC	CASSVDPDRDGQYF
TRBD1	many	TRBV12-3/TRBV12-4	TRBJ1-5	TGTGCCAGCAGCCTACAGGGGGTCACATATAGTCAGCCCCAGCATTTT	CASSLQGVTYSQPQHF
.	.	TRBV27	TRBJ2-5	TGTGCCAGCAAACCCGCAGGTGAAGAGACCCAGTACTTC	CASKPAGEETQYF
TRBD1	.	TRBV28	TRBJ2-7	TGTGCCAGCAGTTCCCCGTCCCGGGACAGGCCCAACGAGCAGTACTTC	CASSSPSRDRPNEQYF
.	few	TRBV9	TRBJ2-3	TGTGCCAGCAGCGGGGCGGCGGGAAGGACAGATACGCAGTATTTT	CASSGAAGRTDTQYF
.	many	TRBV6-1	TRBJ1-6	TGTGCCAGCAGTGAAGAGGGGGATGATTCACCCCTCCACTTT	CASSEEGDDSPLHF
TRBD2	many	TRBV2	TRBJ2-1	TGTGCCAGCAGTAAGAGCGGGAGTACCTACAATGAGCAGTTCTTC	CASSKSGSTYNEQFF
.	many	TRBV28	TRBJ2-1	TGTGCCAGCAGTGACCGGGCCGCCCCTCGCAATGAGCAGTTCTTC	CASSDRAAPRNEQFF
.	.	TRBV12-3/TRBV12-4	TRBJ2-7	.	CASSFYICSARSGRGLLEQYF
TRBD2	many	TRBV11-2	TRBJ2-1	TGTGCCAGCAGCTTCGGATCTAGCGGGTCTTACAATGAGCAGTTCTTC	CASSFGSSGSYNEQFF
.	many	TRBV6-1	TRBJ1-1	TGTGCCAGCAGTGATCCCTCTCGGGGAGGGACTGAAGCTTTCTTT	CASSDPSRGGTEAFF
.	.	TRBV19	TRBJ1-5	TGTGCCAGTAGTATTTGGGCCAGGGGAAATCAGCCCCAGCATTTT	CASSIWARGNQPQHF
TRBD2	.	TRBV24-1	TRBJ2-3	TGTGCCACCAGTGACCCCGGGACTAGCGTTTCAGATACGCAGTATTTT	CATSDPGTSVSDTQYF
TRBD1	many	TRBV5-4	TRBJ1-2	TGTGCCAGCAGCTTGCCGGGACAGTCAGTCTATGGCTACACCTTC	CASSLPGQSVYGYTF
.	many	TRBV5-6	TRBJ2-1	TGTGCCAGCAGCGCAAACTACAATGAGCAGTTCTTC	CASSANYNEQFF
TRBD1	.	TRBV6-2/TRBV6-3	TRBJ2-3	TGTGCCAGCAGTTACTTTCGACAGGGCTACACAGATACGCAGTATTTT	CASSYFRQGYTDTQYF
TRBD2	many	TRBV27	TRBJ2-7	TGTGCCAGCAGTTTGCTCGGCGGGAGTATCTACGAGCAGTACTTC	CASSLLGGSIYEQYF
.	many	TRBV20-1	TRBJ1-3	TGCAGTGCTGAACGATTAGGGACACCAGGCTCTGGAAACACCATATATTTT	CSAERLGTPGSGNTIYF
.	.	TRBV20-1	TRBJ1-5	TGCAGTGCTAGAGATCTCGGGACTAGCAATCAGCCCCAGCATTTT	CSARDLGTSNQPQHF
.	many	TRBV11-2	TRBJ1-2	TGTGCCAGCAGCTTAGTGGCCGGGACCGCACCAAACTATGGCTACACCTTC	CASSLVAGTAPNYGYTF
.	many	TRBV11-3	TRBJ2-5	TGTGCCAGCAGCTTACGAGGGAGTCAAGAGACCCAGTACTTC	CASSLRGSQETQYF
TRBD2	.	TRBV11-3	TRBJ2-1	TGTGCCAGCAGCTTGGGTTGGACTAGCGGGAGGGATGAGCAGTTCTTC	CASSLGWTSGRDEQFF
.	few	TRBV6-1	TRBJ1-3	TGTGCCACAGGAATGGGGGCGATGGGTGGAAACACCATATATTTT	CATGMGAMGGNTIYF
.	many	TRBV30	TRBJ1-2	TGTGCTCTGGAGTACTATACAGGCTGGTATGGCTACACCTTC	CALEYYTGWYGYTF
TRBD1	.	TRBV3-1	TRBJ1-3	TGTGCCAGCAGCCAAGACACTTCTTTTGGGAGGGACAGGAGACGAGGCATATATTTT	CASSQDTSFGRDRRRGIYF
.	few	TRBV5-1	TRBJ1-2	TGCGCCAGCAGCGGAAATACAGGGTCCTACTATGGCTACACCTTC	CASSGNTGSYYGYTF
TRBD2	many	TRBV7-9	TRBJ2-5	TGTGCCAGCAGCTCGGGACTAGTCTTAGAGACCCAGTACTTC	CASSSGLVLETQYF
TRBD2	many	TRBV5-1	TRBJ2-5	TGCGCCAGCAGCTGGAGTCCCGGGACTAGCGGCAAAGAGACCCAGTACTTC	CASSWSPGTSGKETQYF
.	many	TRBV11-2	TRBJ1-2	TGTGCCAGCAGCTTAGAACTGGGCTACTATGGCTACACCTTC	CASSLELGYYGYTF
.	.	TRBV3-1	TRBJ1-3	TGTGCCAGCAGTCAAGGGGCATCCCGCTCTGAAAACACCATATATTTT	CASSQGASRSENTIYF
TRBD2	few	TRBV7-9	TRBJ2-7	TGTGCCAGCAGCTTAGGCGGGAGCATCTCCTACGAGCAGTACTTC	CASSLGGSISYEQYF
.	.	TRBV18	TRBJ2-3	TGTGCCAGCTCACCAGGAATCGGTGGCGGTTCAGATACGCAGTATTTT	CASSPGIGGGSDTQYF
.	many	TRBV3-1	TRBJ1-1	TGTGCCAGCAGCCATCCGAATAGGCCGAACACTGAAGCTTTCTTT	CASSHPNRPNTEAFF
.	many	TRBV20-1	TRBJ2-7	TGCAGTGCTATCCGACAGGACTCCTACGAGCAGTACTTC	CSAIRQDSYEQYF
.	many	TRBV6-1	TRBJ1-5	TGTGCCAGCAGTGATGGCTGGGTAGGGGTGAACAATCAGCCCCAGCATTTT	CASSDGWVGVNNQPQHF
.	many	TRBV6-1	TRBJ1-5	TGTGCCAGCCTCTACCATGGAGGCAATCAGCCCCAGCATTTT	CASLYHGGNQPQHF
.	few	TRBV20-1	TRBJ2-5	TGCAGTGCTAGAGATCAGGGACCCCGAGAGACCCAGTACTTC	CSARDQGPRETQYF
.	many	TRBV12-3/TRBV12-4	TRBJ1-1	TGTGCCAGCAGCTTGACCACCGGGACACCGAACACTGAAGCTTTCTTT	CASSLTTGTPNTEAFF
.	many	TRBV7-9	TRBJ2-7	TGTGCCAGCAGCCCGAGCGGAGAGTTGGAGCAGTACTTC	CASSPSGELEQYF
TRBD1	few	TRBV28	TRBJ1-2	TGTGCCAGCAGTTCGACAGGGACCTTTTACTATGGCTACACCTTC	CASSSTGTFYYGYTF
.	.	TRBV7-2	TRBJ1-4	TGTGCCAGCAGCTTAAAACGGGAAAGCCGGGACTTGGATGAAAAACTGTTTTTT	CASSLKRESRDLDEKLFF
TRBD1	many	TRBV5-1	TRBJ2-3	TGCGCCAGCAGCTTTAACAGGGGTGAGACAGATACGCAGTATTTT	CASSFNRGETDTQYF
TRBD1	many	TRBV28	TRBJ1-1	TGTGCCAGCAGGAGGGGGCTAAGTGAAGCTTTCTTT	CASRRGLSEAFF
TRBD2	many	TRBV4-1	TRBJ2-7	TGCGCCAGCAGCCAGATACTAGCGGGAGCGTACGAGCAGTACTTC	CASSQILAGAYEQYF
.	many	TRBV2	TRBJ1-3	TGTGCCAGCAGCCCCAGCAGTTCGAACACCATATATTTT	CASSPSSSNTIYF
.	many	TRBV28	TRBJ2-7	TGTGCCAGCAGTCCAATCAGTGGGGAGCAGTACTTC	CASSPISGEQYF
.	few	TRBV15	TRBJ2-3	TGTGCCACCATCCCAGATACGCAGTATTTT	CATIPDTQYF
TRBD2	many	TRBV3-1	TRBJ2-1	TGTGCCAGCAGCCAGCTTACTAGCGGGGGCTACAATGAGCAGTTCTTC	CASSQLTSGGYNEQFF
TRBD2	.	TRBV7-9	TRBJ2-5	TGTGCCAGCACCTCATTAGGGACTAGCGGGAGGCAGACCCAGTACTTC	CASTSLGTSGRQTQYF
.	many	TRBV19	TRBJ1-3	TGTGCCAGTATGGGCCGCCTATCTGGAAACACCATATATTTT	CASMGRLSGNTIYF
TRBD1	many	TRBV12-3/TRBV12-4	TRBJ1-5	TGTGCCAGCAGCTCCGATGGACCGGGACAGGGGTTTCAGCCCCAGCATTTT	CASSSDGPGQGFQPQHF
.	.	TRBV4-2	TRBJ1-5	TGTGCCAGCAGCCAAGAGAGCAATCAGCCCCAGCATTTT	CASSQESNQPQHF
.	many	TRBV5-1	TRBJ2-2	TGCGCCAGCACCCTAGCCCTCTGGGGCGACACCGGGGAGCTGTTTTTT	CASTLALWGDTGELFF
TRBD2	many	TRBV10-3	TRBJ2-1	TGTGCCATCAGTGTATCTAGCGGGAGAGGTAATGAGCAGTTCTTC	CAISVSSGRGNEQFF